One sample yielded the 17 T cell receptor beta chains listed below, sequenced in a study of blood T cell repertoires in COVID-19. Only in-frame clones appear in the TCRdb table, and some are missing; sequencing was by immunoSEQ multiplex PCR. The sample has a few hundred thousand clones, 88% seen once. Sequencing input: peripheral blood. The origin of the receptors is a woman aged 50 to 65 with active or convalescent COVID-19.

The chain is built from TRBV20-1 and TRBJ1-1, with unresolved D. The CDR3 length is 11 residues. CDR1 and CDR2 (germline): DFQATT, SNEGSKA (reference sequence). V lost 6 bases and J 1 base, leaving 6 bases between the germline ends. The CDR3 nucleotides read TGCAGTGCCACACCGAACACTGAAGCTTTCTTT. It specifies CSATPNTEAFF.

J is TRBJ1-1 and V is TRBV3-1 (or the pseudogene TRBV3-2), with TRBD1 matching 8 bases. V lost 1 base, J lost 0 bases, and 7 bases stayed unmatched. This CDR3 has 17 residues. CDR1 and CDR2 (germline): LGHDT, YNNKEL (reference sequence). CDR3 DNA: TGTGCCAGCAGCCAAGCGAGGACAGGGAAAATGAACACTGAAGCTTTCTTT. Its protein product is CASSQARTGKMNTEAFF.

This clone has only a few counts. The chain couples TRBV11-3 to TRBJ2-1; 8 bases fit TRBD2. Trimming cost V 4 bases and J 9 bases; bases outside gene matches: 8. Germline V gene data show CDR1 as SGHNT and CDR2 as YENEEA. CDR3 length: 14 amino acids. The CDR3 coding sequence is TGTGCCAGCAGCTGGGCGGGAGGTACGAGTGAGCAGTTCTTC. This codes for CASSWAGGTSEQFF.

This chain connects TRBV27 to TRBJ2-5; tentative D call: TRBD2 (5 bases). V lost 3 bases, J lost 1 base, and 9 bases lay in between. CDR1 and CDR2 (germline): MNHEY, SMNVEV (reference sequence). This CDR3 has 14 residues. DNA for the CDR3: TGTGCCAGCAGTTTCTACAGCGGCCAAGAGACCCAGTACTTC. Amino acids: CASSFYSGQETQYF.

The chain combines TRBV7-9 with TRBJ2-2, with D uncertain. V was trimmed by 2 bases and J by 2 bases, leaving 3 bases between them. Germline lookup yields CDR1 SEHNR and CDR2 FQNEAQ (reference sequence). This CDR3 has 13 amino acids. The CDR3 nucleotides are TGTGCCAGCAGCTTATCAAACACCGGGGAGCTGTTTTTT. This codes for CASSLSNTGELFF.

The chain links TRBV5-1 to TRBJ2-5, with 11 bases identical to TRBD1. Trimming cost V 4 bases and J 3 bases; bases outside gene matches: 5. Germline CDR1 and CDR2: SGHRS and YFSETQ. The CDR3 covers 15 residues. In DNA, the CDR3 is TGCGCCAGCAGCCTTGGACAGGGGGCTGAAGAGACCCAGTACTTC. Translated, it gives CASSLGQGAEETQYF.

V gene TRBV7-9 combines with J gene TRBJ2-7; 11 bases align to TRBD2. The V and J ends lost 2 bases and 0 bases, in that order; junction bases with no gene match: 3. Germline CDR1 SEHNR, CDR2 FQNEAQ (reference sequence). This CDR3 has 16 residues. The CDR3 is CASSLRTSGFSYEQYF. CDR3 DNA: TGTGCCAGCAGCTTAAGGACTAGCGGGTTCTCCTACGAGCAGTACTTC. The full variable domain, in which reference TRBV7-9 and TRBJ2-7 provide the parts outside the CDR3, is DTGVSQNPRHKITKRGQNVTFRCDPISEHNRLYWYRQTLGQGPEFLTYFQNEAQLEKSRLLSDRFSAERPKGSFSTLEIQRTEQGDSAMYLCASSLRTSGFSYEQYFGPGTRLTVT.

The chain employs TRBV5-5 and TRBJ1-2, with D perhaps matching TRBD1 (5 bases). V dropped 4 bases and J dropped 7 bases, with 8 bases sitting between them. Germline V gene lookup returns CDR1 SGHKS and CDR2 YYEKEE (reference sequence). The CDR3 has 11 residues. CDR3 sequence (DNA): TGTGCCAGCAGCAAGGGGTTTGGCTACACCTTC. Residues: CASSKGFGYTF.

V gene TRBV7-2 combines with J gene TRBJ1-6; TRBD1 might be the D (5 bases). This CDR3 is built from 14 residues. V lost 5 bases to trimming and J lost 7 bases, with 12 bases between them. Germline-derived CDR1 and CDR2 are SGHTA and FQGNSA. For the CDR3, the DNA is TGTGCCAGCAGCGGCCAGGGAAAAAATTCACCCCTCCACTTT. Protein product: CASSGQGKNSPLHF. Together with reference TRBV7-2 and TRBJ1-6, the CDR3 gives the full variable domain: GAGVSQSPSNKVTEKGKDVELRCDPISGHTALYWYRQSLGQGLEFLIYFQGNSAPDKSGLPSDRFSAERTGGSVSTLTIQRTQQEDSAVYLCASSGQGKNSPLHFGNGTRLTVT.

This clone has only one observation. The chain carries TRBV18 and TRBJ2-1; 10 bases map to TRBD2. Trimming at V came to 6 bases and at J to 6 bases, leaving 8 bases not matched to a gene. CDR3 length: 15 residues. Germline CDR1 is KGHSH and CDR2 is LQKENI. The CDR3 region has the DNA TGTGCCAGCTCCTGGAGCGGGGGGGCCGGCAATGAGCAGTTCTTC. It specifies CASSWSGGAGNEQFF.

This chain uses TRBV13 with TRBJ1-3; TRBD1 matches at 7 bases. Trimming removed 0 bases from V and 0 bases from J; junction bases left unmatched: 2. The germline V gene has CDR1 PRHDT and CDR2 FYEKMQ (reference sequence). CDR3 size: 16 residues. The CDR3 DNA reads TGTGCCAGCAGCTTAGGGACAGGGCTCTCTGGAAACACCATATATTTT. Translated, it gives CASSLGTGLSGNTIYF.

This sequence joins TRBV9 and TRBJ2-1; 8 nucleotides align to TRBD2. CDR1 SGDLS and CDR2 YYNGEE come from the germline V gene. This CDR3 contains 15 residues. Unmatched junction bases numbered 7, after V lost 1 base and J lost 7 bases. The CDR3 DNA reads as TGTGCCAGCAGCGTATATAGCGGGGTAGGTAATGAGCAGTTCTTC. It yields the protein CASSVYSGVGNEQFF.

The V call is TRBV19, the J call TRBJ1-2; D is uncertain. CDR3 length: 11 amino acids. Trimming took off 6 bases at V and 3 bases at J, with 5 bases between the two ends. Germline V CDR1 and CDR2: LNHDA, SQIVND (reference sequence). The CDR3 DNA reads TGTGCCAGTAGGAACTACTATGGCTACACCTTC. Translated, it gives CASRNYYGYTF.

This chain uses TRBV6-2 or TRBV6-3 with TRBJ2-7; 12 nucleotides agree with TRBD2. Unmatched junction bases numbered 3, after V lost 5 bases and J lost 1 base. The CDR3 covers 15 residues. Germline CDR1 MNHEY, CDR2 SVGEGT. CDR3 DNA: TGTGCCAGCAGTCGGACTAGCGGGGCATCCTACGAGCAGTACTTC. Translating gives CASSRTSGASYEQYF.

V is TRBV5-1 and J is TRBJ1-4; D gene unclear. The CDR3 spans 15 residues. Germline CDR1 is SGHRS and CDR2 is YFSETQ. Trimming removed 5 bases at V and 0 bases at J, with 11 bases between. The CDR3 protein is CASSPSAPTNEKLFF. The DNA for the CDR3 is TGCGCCAGCAGTCCGTCCGCGCCAACTAATGAAAAACTGTTTTTT.

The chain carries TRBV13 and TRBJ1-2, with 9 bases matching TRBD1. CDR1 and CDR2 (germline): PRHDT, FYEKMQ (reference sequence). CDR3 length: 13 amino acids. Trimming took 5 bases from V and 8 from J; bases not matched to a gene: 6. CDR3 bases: TGTGCCAGCAGCCGGACAGGGGTTTGGGGCTACACCTTC. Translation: CASSRTGVWGYTF. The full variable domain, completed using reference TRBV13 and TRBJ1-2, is AAGVIQSPRHLIKEKRETATLKCYPIPRHDTVYWYQQGPGQDPQFLISFYEKMQSDKGSIPDRFSAQQFSDYHSELNMSSLELGDSALYFCASSRTGVWGYTFGSGTRLTVV.

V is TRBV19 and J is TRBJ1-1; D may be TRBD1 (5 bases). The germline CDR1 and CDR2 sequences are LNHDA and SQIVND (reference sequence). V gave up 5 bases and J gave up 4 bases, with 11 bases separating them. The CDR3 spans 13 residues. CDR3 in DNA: TGTGCCAGTAGTCCTCAGGGTAGCACTGAAGCTTTCTTT. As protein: CASSPQGSTEAFF.